The next 7 T cell receptor beta chains were all read from a single sample in a study of T cells in Graves' hyperthyroidism and ophthalmopathy. The CDR3 regions of TCR beta were amplified from RNA transcripts. TCR CDR3 regions were first amplified by RT-PCR with HTBI primers. TCRdb re-derived calls from the multiplex PCR reads in MiXCR, one entry per CDR3 protein. The sample carries about 380,000 distinct CDR3 sequences, more than 11% recorded once. The sample was blood. The receptors come from a woman aged 55-70 years with Graves' hyperthyroidism.

V and J are TRBV10-1 and TRBJ2-2; 8 nucleotides line up with TRBD1. The CDR3 is 14 amino acids. CDR1 is WNHNN, CDR2 SYGVQD, per germline (reference sequence). Trimming cost V 6 bases and J 4 bases; bases outside gene matches: 4. CDR3 sequence reads: CASRVDRATGELFF. The CDR3 DNA reads TGCGCCAGCAGAGTGGACAGGGCCACCGGGGAGCTGTTTTTT.

The chain joins TRBV28 to TRBJ2-2; 12 bases align to TRBD1. This CDR3 is built from 16 residues. J was trimmed by 6 bases and V by 2 bases; bases with no gene match: 4. CDR1 is MDHEN, CDR2 SYDVKM, per germline. The CDR3 DNA reads as TGTGCCAGCAGTTTACCGGGACAGGGGGCAGCCGGGGAGCTGTTTTTT. Translation gives CASSLPGQGAAGELFF.

This clonotype has at least ten counts. The chain has TRBV11-2 and TRBJ2-1, with TRBD1 as a possible D gene (5 bases). Per germline, CDR1 SGHAT and CDR2 FQNNGV. This CDR3 is 14 amino acids long. V lost 4 bases and J 6 bases, leaving 13 bases between the germline ends. This CDR3 is CASSSRAVLNEQFF. In DNA form, the CDR3 reads TGTGCCAGCAGCTCCAGGGCCGTTCTCAATGAGCAGTTCTTC. Full variable domain (outside the CDR3, taken from reference TRBV11-2 and TRBJ2-1): EAGVAQSPRYKIIEKRQSVAFWCNPISGHATLYWYQQILGQGPKLLIQFQNNGVVDDSQLPKDRFSAERLKGVDSTLKIQPAKLEDSAVYLCASSSRAVLNEQFFGPGTRLTVL.

This clonotype was detected many times. The rearrangement joins TRBV27 to TRBJ1-2; 7 bases agree with TRBD1. V dropped 6 bases and J dropped 1; count of bases not matched to a gene: 5. CDR1 and CDR2 from the germline V gene are MNHEY and SMNVEV (reference sequence). The CDR3 length is 14 residues. CDR3 sequence: CASSSGGDNYGYTF. The CDR3 DNA reads TGTGCCAGCAGCTCAGGGGGAGATAACTATGGCTACACCTTC.

The sample holds many counts of this clonotype. J is TRBJ2-1 and V is TRBV5-5; no clear D gene. Deletions cut 4 bases from V and 4 bases from J, with 12 bases between. The CDR3 covers 14 residues. CDR1 SGHKS and CDR2 YYEKEE come from the germline V gene (reference sequence). In nucleotides, the CDR3 is TGTGCCAGCAGCCGCCAGGTTCAGTACAATGAGCAGTTCTTC. Protein product: CASSRQVQYNEQFF.

This clonotype has just a few counts. The V and J genes are TRBV24-1 and TRBJ2-1, with 10 bases aligning to TRBD2. The CDR3 has 17 amino acids. V gave up 4 bases and J gave up 3 bases; unmatched junction bases: 8. The V gene's germline CDR1 is KGHDR and CDR2 SFDVKD. The CDR3 region has the DNA TGTGCCACCAGTGAACCGCCTGGGACTAGCGTCTACAATGAGCAGTTCTTC. Encoded protein: CATSEPPGTSVYNEQFF.

The chain is built from TRBV19 and TRBJ1-1; TRBD1 matches at 7 bases. The germline V gene encodes CDR1 LNHDA and CDR2 SQIVND (reference sequence). CDR3 length: 12 residues. CDR3 sequence (DNA): TGTGCTTCAGGGACAGCGAACACTGAAGCTTTCTTT. Amino acid sequence: CASGTANTEAFF. Using reference TRBV19 and TRBJ1-1 for the parts outside the CDR3, the full variable domain is DGGITQSPKYLFRKEGQNVTLSCEQNLNHDAMYWYRQDPGQGLRLIYYSQIVNDFQKGDIAEGYSVSREKKESFPLTVTSAQKNPTAFYLCASGTANTEAFFGQGTRLTVV.